This TCR beta chain was sequenced for a study of blood T cells in healthy people across ages. The ends were cut back, 0 bases at V and 3 bases at J, with 12 bases in the middle. The CDR3 spans 15 residues. Per germline, CDR1 LNHNV and CDR2 YYDKDF (reference sequence). A second PCR of roughly 7 to 11 cycles used a sample-barcoded 5' primer and a J-beta primer mix. From the 5' RACE reads, TCRdb called clonotypes with MiXCR, one entry per CDR3 protein. Of hundreds of thousands of distinct CDR3 sequences in the sample, 40% to 50% were seen once. The clonotype originates from a man older than 75 in good health. The chain has TRBV15 and TRBJ2-7; no firm D call. Sequencing input: blood. CDR3 in DNA: TGTGCCACCAGCAGAGATTGGGCAGGTCTCTACGAGCAGTACTTC. Translated: CATSRDWAGLYEQYF.